This T cell receptor (beta chain) was obtained from a study of cytomegalovirus exposure and HLA in healthy donors. This clone was counted between two and nine times. Its antigen remains unidentified. V lost 2 bases to trimming and J lost 8 bases, with 18 bases between them. The CDR3 runs to 15 residues. Germline V gene sequence: CDR1 MRHNA, CDR2 SNTAGT. General study results and limits: Most TCR sequences proved rare, with some public TCRs found in many donors. TCR beta V segments were, for the most part, productive about 87% or about 30% of the time in an earlier analysis. Researchers reported in a later analysis that a missense DCLRE1C variant was tied to TCR beta V- and J-gene trimming.

The primer mix had 60 Vbeta and 13 Jbeta primers. Method: immunoSEQ multiplex PCR; TCRdb's copy keeps in-frame clones and lacks some. Of some 110,000 clones listed, roughly 70% were seen once; the top ten hold 8.7%. The sample taken for sequencing was PBMCs. The source of this sequence is a man aged 25-40 years in good health and CMV-seropositive. The chain combines TRBV6-4 with TRBJ1-2; a possible D gene is TRBD1 (5 bases). CDR3 bases: TGTGCCAGCAGTGACACTGGCCAGGGTCTGCAAGGCTACACCTTC. It codes for CASSDTGQGLQGYTF.